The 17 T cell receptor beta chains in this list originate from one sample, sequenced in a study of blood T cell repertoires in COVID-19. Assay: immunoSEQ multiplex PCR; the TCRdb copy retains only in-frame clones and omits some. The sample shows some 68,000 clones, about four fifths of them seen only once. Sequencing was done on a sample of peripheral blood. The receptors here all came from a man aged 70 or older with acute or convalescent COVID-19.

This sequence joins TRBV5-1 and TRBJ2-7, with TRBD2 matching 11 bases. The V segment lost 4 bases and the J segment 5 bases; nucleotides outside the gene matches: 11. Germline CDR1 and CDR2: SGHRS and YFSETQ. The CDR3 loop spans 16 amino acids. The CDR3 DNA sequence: TGCGCCAGCAGCCTAGCGATGCCGACTAGCGGGAACGAGCAGTACTTC. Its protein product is CASSLAMPTSGNEQYF.

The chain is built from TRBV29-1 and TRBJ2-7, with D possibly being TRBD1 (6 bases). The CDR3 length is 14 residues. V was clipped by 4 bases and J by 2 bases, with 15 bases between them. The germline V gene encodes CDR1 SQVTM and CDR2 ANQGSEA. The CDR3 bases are TGCAGCGTTGTAGGTCAGGGGTTGGCCTACGAGCAGTACTTC. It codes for CSVVGQGLAYEQYF.

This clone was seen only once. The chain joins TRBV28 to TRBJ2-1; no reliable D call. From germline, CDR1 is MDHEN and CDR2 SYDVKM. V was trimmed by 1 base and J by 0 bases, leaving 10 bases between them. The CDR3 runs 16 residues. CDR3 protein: CASSLLGPGSYNEQFF. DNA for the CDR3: TGTGCCAGCAGTTTATTGGGTCCGGGCTCCTACAATGAGCAGTTCTTC.

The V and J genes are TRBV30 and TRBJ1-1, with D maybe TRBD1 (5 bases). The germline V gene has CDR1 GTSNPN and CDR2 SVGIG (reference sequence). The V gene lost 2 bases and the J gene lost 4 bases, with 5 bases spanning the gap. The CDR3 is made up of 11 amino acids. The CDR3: CAWSRGTEAFF. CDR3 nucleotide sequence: TGTGCCTGGAGTAGGGGCACTGAAGCTTTCTTT.

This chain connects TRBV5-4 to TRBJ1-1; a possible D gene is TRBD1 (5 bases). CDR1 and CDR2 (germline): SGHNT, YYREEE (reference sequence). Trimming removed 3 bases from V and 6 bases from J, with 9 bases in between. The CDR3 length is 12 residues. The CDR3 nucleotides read TGTGCCAGCAGCTGGACGGGGGCTGAAGCTTTCTTT. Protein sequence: CASSWTGAEAFF.

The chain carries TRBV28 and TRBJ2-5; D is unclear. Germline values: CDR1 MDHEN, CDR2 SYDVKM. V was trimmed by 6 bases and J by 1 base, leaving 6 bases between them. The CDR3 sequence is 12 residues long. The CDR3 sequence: CASRNFQETQYF. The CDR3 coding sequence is TGTGCCAGCAGGAACTTCCAAGAGACCCAGTACTTC.

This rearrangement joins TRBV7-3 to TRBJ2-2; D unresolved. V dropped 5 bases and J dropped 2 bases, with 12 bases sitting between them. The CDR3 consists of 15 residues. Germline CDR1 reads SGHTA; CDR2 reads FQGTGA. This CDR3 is CASSPRAANTGELFF. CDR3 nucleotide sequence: TGTGCCAGCAGCCCCCGAGCTGCTAACACCGGGGAGCTGTTTTTT.

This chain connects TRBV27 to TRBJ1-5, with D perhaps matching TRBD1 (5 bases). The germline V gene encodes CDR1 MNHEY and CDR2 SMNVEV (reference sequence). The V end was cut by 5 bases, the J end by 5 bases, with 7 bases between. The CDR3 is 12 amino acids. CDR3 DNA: TGTGCCAGCAGTGAACAGGATCAGCCCCAGCATTTT. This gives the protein CASSEQDQPQHF.

The CDR3 nucleotides are TGCGCCAGCAGTAGGGGACAGGGGGTCTACGAGCAGTACTTC. Its translation: CASSRGQGVYEQYF. The chain recombines TRBV10-2 with TRBJ2-7; 11 positions match TRBD1. V lost 5 bases and J lost 3; bases outside the gene matches: 3. The CDR3 spans 14 residues. CDR1 WSHSY and CDR2 SAAADI come from the germline V gene.

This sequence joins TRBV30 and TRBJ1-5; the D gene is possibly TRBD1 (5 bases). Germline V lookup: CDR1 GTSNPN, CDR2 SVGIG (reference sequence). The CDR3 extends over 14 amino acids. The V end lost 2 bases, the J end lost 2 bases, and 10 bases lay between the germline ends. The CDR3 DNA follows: TGTGCCTGGAGTTTGGGGCCTGGCAATCAGCCCCAGCATTTT. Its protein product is CAWSLGPGNQPQHF.

The DNA for the CDR3 is TGTGCCAGCAAAGTAGGGGTCTTGTCCGGGGAGCTGTTTTTT. The encoded protein is CASKVGVLSGELFF. The chain carries TRBV2 and TRBJ2-2; possible D gene TRBD1, 5 bases. V lost 7 bases to trimming and J lost 6 bases, with 15 bases between them. CDR1 SNHLY and CDR2 FYNNEI come from the germline V gene. The CDR3 has 14 amino acids.

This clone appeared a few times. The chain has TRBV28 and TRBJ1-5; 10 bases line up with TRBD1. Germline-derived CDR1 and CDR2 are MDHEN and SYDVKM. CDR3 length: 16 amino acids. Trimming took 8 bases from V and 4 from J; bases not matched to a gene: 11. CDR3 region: CASLGTGTGENQPQHF. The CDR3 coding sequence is TGTGCCAGCCTCGGCACCGGGACAGGGGAAAATCAGCCCCAGCATTTT.

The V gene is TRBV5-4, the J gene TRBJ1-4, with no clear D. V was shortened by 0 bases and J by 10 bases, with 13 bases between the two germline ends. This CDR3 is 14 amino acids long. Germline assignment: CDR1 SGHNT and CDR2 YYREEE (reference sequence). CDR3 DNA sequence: TGTGCCAGCAGCTTGGGAGGAACTGAAGGAAAACTGTTTTTT. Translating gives CASSLGGTEGKLFF.

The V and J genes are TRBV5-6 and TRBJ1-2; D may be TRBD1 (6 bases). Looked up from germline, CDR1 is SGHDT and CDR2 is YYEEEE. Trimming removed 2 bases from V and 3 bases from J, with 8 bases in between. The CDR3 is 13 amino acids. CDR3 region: CASSLGQYYGYTF. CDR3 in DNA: TGTGCCAGCAGCTTAGGACAGTACTATGGCTACACCTTC.

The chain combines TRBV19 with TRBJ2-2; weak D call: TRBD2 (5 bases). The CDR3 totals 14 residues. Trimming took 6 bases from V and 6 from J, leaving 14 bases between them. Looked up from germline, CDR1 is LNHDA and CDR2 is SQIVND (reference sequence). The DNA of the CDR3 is TGTGCCAGTAGCCTCGGAAGGAGGCCCGGGGAGCTGTTTTTT. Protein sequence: CASSLGRRPGELFF.

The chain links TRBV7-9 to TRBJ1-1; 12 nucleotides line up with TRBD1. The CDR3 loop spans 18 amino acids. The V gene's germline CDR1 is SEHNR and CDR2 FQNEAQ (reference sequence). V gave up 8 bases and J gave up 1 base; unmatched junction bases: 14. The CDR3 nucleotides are TGTGCCAGCGTATCTACCCTGGGACAGGGGGCACAGAACACTGAAGCTTTCTTT. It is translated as CASVSTLGQGAQNTEAFF.

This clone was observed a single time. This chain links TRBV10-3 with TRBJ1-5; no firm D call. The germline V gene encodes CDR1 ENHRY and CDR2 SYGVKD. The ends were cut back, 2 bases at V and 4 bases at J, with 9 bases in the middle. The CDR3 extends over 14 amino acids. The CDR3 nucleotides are TGTGCCATCAGTGAGGGTGGCCCAAATCAGCCCCAGCATTTT. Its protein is CAISEGGPNQPQHF.